A selection of T cell receptor beta chains follows, all from one sample in a study of blood T cell repertoires in COVID-19. The method was immunoSEQ multiplex PCR; TCRdb's version includes in-frame clones alone and lacks a portion of them. The repertoire includes some 130,000 clones, approximately 90% of them detected once, and approximately 10% sits in the top ten. Sequenced input: peripheral blood. These receptors all stem from a man in his fifties with acute or convalescent COVID-19. Each CDR3 is given with its conserved first and last residue. A D gene is named only where the DNA matches it firmly. Some rows mark clone size as missing; the rest say once, few, many or name a class of expanded clone.

D gene	V gene	clone size	J gene	CDR3 protein	CDR3 DNA
TRBD2	TRBV5-8	.	TRBJ2-3	CASSSPGLVADTQYF	TGTGCCAGCAGCTCTCCGGGACTAGTAGCCGATACGCAGTATTTT
.	TRBV10-3	.	TRBJ1-1	CAISESHAALVGEAFF	TGTGCCATCAGTGAGTCACACGCGGCATTGGTTGGTGAAGCTTTCTTT
.	TRBV12-5	.	TRBJ1-1	CASGLGPMNTEAFF	TGTGCTAGTGGTTTGGGTCCTATGAACACTGAAGCTTTCTTT
.	TRBV29-1	.	TRBJ2-7	CSVEASGNYEQYF	TGCAGCGTTGAAGCGTCGGGAAACTACGAGCAGTACTTC
TRBD2	TRBV10-1	.	TRBJ2-7	CASRRPGLVAYEQYF	TGCGCCAGCCGGAGGCCGGGACTAGTGGCCTACGAGCAGTACTTC
.	TRBV6-5	once	TRBJ1-1	CASRPRGSNTEAFF	TGTGCCAGCAGGCCGCGAGGGAGTAACACTGAAGCTTTCTTT
.	TRBV12-3/TRBV12-4	.	TRBJ2-5	CASRPSAGTQYF	TGTGCCAGCAGGCCCTCGGCGGGGACCCAGTACTTC
TRBD1	TRBV2	.	TRBJ1-2	CASSEERGQADGYTF	TGTGCCAGCAGTGAAGAAAGGGGACAGGCCGATGGCTACACCTTC
.	TRBV9	.	TRBJ1-2	CASSGRTDYGYTF	TGTGCCAGCAGCGGGCGGACAGACTATGGCTACACCTTC
TRBD1	TRBV5-1	few	TRBJ1-3	CASMSTGTGNTIYF	TGCGCCAGCATGTCGACAGGGACTGGAAACACCATATATTTT
.	TRBV7-3	.	TRBJ1-3	CASSSGGTIYF	TGTGCCAGCAGCTCCGGCGGCACCATATATTTT
.	TRBV19	.	TRBJ1-1	CASARGGKGTEAFF	TGTGCCAGTGCCCGGGGTGGGAAGGGAACTGAAGCTTTCTTT
TRBD1	TRBV6-1	once	TRBJ1-5	CASSERPGGQPQHF	TGTGCCAGCAGTGAAAGGCCAGGGGGCCAGCCCCAGCATTTT
.	TRBV10-3	.	TRBJ2-7	CATLGELSYEQYF	TGTGCCACCTTAGGGGAATTATCCTACGAGCAGTACTTC
.	TRBV11-2	.	TRBJ1-2	CASSPSPGYGYTF	TGTGCCAGCAGCCCCTCCCCGGGGTATGGCTACACCTTC
.	TRBV2	.	TRBJ2-5	CASNQYGVQETQYF	TGTGCCAGCAATCAATACGGGGTGCAAGAGACCCAGTACTTC
.	TRBV19	.	TRBJ1-2	CASSREDYGYTF	TGTGCCAGTAGCAGGGAGGACTATGGCTACACCTTC
.	TRBV15	.	TRBJ1-3	CATSRFSGEGNTIYF	TGTGCCACCAGCAGGTTCTCAGGGGAAGGAAACACCATATATTTT
TRBD1	TRBV5-1	.	TRBJ2-3	CASSSRQGPQYF	TGCGCCAGCAGCAGTAGACAGGGCCCGCAGTATTTT
.	TRBV28	.	TRBJ1-2	CASSSVPQSYGYTF	TGTGCCAGCAGTTCGGTTCCACAGAGCTATGGCTACACCTTC
TRBD1	TRBV18	.	TRBJ2-2	CANAGTGPTGELFF	TGTGCCAACGCCGGGACAGGGCCCACCGGGGAGCTGTTTTTT
.	TRBV2	.	TRBJ1-1	CASSVDSGGTEAFF	TGTGCCAGCAGTGTGGACTCCGGAGGCACTGAAGCTTTCTTT
TRBD2	TRBV29-1	few	TRBJ2-1	CSALAGGSGIEQFF	TGCAGCGCCTTAGCGGGAGGGAGTGGGATTGAGCAGTTCTTC
TRBD2	TRBV5-5	.	TRBJ2-7	CASRPTSGTSYEQYF	TGTGCCAGCAGACCTACTAGCGGGACTTCCTACGAGCAGTACTTC
TRBD2	TRBV18	.	TRBJ2-1	CASSPPGGSSYNEQFF	TGTGCCAGCTCACCTCCGGGGGGGAGCTCCTACAATGAGCAGTTCTTC
.	TRBV19	few	TRBJ1-1	CASSILQGRGTEAFF	TGTGCCAGTAGTATATTGCAGGGAAGGGGAACTGAAGCTTTCTTT
.	TRBV5-5	.	TRBJ1-2	CASSLAPENYGYTF	TGTGCCAGCAGCTTGGCCCCGGAGAACTATGGCTACACCTTC
.	TRBV28	.	TRBJ2-1	CASSLSRTDVHEQFF	TGTGCCAGCAGTTTGTCCAGGACAGATGTCCATGAGCAGTTCTTC
.	TRBV4-2	.	TRBJ1-5	CASSQEAGDQPQHF	TGTGCCAGCAGCCAAGAAGCGGGGGATCAGCCCCAGCATTTT
TRBD2	TRBV6-5	.	TRBJ2-1	CASIQLAGANEQFF	TGTGCCAGCATTCAACTAGCGGGAGCTAATGAGCAGTTCTTC
.	TRBV6-5	.	TRBJ2-7	CASSYYGGPRNEQYF	TGTGCCAGCAGTTACTACGGAGGGCCCCGTAACGAGCAGTACTTC
TRBD1	TRBV28	.	TRBJ2-5	CASSLQQGTQETQYF	TGTGCCAGCAGTTTACAACAGGGGACACAAGAGACCCAGTACTTC
TRBD1	TRBV27	once	TRBJ1-5	CASSSGTGAPNQPQHF	TGTGCCAGCAGTTCCGGGACAGGGGCCCCAAATCAGCCCCAGCATTTT
.	TRBV14	.	TRBJ1-3	CASSLGHGGLGNTIYF	TGTGCCAGCAGCTTAGGACACGGGGGGCTCGGAAACACCATATATTTT
.	TRBV5-6	.	TRBJ1-2	CASSLQGIYGYTF	TGTGCCAGCAGCCTGCAGGGGATCTATGGCTACACCTTC
.	TRBV5-4	.	TRBJ1-2	CASRLAGAYGYTF	TGTGCCAGCAGACTGGCAGGTGCCTATGGCTACACCTTC
.	TRBV7-9	.	TRBJ1-2	CASSLERGGYTF	TGTGCCAGCAGCTTAGAGCGGGGTGGCTACACCTTC
.	TRBV11-2	.	TRBJ2-2	CASSLLFTGTGELFF	TGTGCCAGCAGCTTACTATTTACGGGAACCGGGGAGCTGTTTTTT
TRBD1	TRBV5-1	.	TRBJ1-1	CASGTGENTEAFF	TGCGCCAGCGGGACAGGGGAGAACACTGAAGCTTTCTTT
.	TRBV18	once	TRBJ1-5	CASSPVVGSRSNQPQHF	TGTGCCAGCTCACCGGTCGTCGGGAGTAGGAGCAATCAGCCCCAGCATTTT
.	TRBV3-1/TRBV3-2	.	TRBJ2-3	CASSQTSDTQYF	TGTGCCAGCAGCCAGACATCAGATACGCAGTATTTT
TRBD1	TRBV7-9	.	TRBJ1-4	CASSSRTGSFEKLFF	TGTGCCAGCAGCTCCCGGACAGGGTCTTTCGAAAAACTGTTTTTT
.	TRBV15	.	TRBJ1-4	CATSGPWGATNEKLFF	TGTGCCACCAGCGGGCCTTGGGGCGCAACTAATGAAAAACTGTTTTTT
.	TRBV2	.	TRBJ1-1	CASSVPGGAMNTEAFF	TGTGCCAGCAGCGTCCCGGGGGGGGCGATGAACACTGAAGCTTTCTTT
TRBD1	TRBV28	.	TRBJ1-4	CASVGDSHEKLFF	TGTGCCAGCGTCGGGGACAGCCATGAAAAACTGTTTTTT
TRBD1	TRBV5-1	.	TRBJ1-1	CASSRGQPNTEAFF	TGCGCCAGCAGCCGGGGACAGCCGAACACTGAAGCTTTCTTT
.	TRBV5-1	.	TRBJ2-5	CASSPTVETQYF	TGCGCCAGCAGCCCGACTGTGGAGACCCAGTACTTC
.	TRBV29-1	once	TRBJ1-1	CSAAEAGEAFF	TGCAGCGCCGCAGAGGCAGGGGAAGCTTTCTTT
.	TRBV6-6	.	TRBJ1-1	CASSRSSWNTEAFF	TGTGCCAGCAGTCGATCTAGCTGGAACACTGAAGCTTTCTTT